This entry lists 3 T cell receptor beta chains sequenced from one sample in a study of shared clonotypes between healthy human individuals. The protocol was immunoSEQ multiplex PCR, while the TCRdb copy is restricted to in-frame clones and leaves out a portion. The table includes about a million clones, 60% to 85% detected once. The material sequenced was memory CD4+ T cells from PBMCs. Regarding subset: CD45RA-negative fraction. The receptors were gathered from a man aged 18 to 29 in good health. Some clones in this sample may be carry-over from other donors' samples.

The CDR3 sequence: CASSLGTGLTSYNEQFF. The CDR3 DNA sequence: TGTGCCAGCAGCTTGGGGACAGGGCTTACCTCCTACAATGAGCAGTTCTTC. The rearrangement uses TRBV5-8 and TRBJ2-1; TRBD1 matches at 8 bases. V dropped 0 bases and J dropped 0; count of bases not matched to a gene: 5. CDR1 is SGHTS and CDR2 is YDEGEE in the germline V gene. CDR3 size: 17 residues. The full variable domain, its missing parts supplied by reference TRBV5-8 and TRBJ2-1, is EAGVTQSPTHLIKTRGQQATLRCSPISGHTSVYWYQQALGLGLQFLLWYDEGEERNRGNFPPRFSGRQFPNYSSELNVNALELEDSALYLCASSLGTGLTSYNEQFFGPGTRLTVL.

This chain uses TRBV13 with TRBJ2-3; TRBD1 matches at 9 bases. The CDR3 is 16 amino acids. Germline V CDR1 and CDR2: PRHDT, FYEKMQ (reference sequence). The J segment lost 0 bases and the V segment lost 7 bases, leaving 8 bases of the junction unmatched. The CDR3, as DNA: TGTGCCAGCATCTACAGGGGGCGAGAAAGCACAGATACGCAGTATTTT. It is translated as CASIYRGRESTDTQYF.

The CDR3 sequence: CASSLNRVGQETQYF. The DNA for the CDR3 is TGTGCCAGCAGCTTAAACAGGGTGGGCCAAGAGACCCAGTACTTC. The V and J genes are TRBV7-9 and TRBJ2-5; tentative D call: TRBD1 (6 bases). The V and J ends lost 2 bases and 1 base respectively, with 11 bases between them. The CDR3 extends over 15 amino acids. From germline, CDR1 is SEHNR and CDR2 FQNEAQ (reference sequence).